This entry concerns a single TCR beta chain. The time point denotes: peripheral blood 6 weeks after treatment start. Patients had locally advanced or metastatic urothelial carcinoma. The germline V gene has CDR1 KGHSH and CDR2 LQKENI. With 3 bases clipped from V and 2 bases from J, the junction kept 5 bases outside the gene matches. The CDR3 is 16 residues long. Synthetic spike-ins, TCR analog templates, were added into each PCR. TCRdb's table, derived via immunoSEQ multiplex PCR, lists solely in-frame clones and lacks some. Among about 36,000 clones listed, more than 80% were seen once. This sample was included in a study of PD-L1 blockade in urothelial cancer.

The V call is TRBV18, the J call TRBJ2-5; 11 nucleotides agree with TRBD2. The TCR was taken from a man in his forties with urothelial cancer. The specimen was PBMCs, collected around atezolizumab (anti-PD-L1) treatment. The CDR3 sequence: CASSPGGLAEQETQYF. In DNA, the CDR3 is TGTGCCAGCTCACCCGGGGGACTAGCGGAGCAAGAGACCCAGTACTTC.